The following is a T cell receptor (beta chain) sequence with its context. The record originates from a study of blood T cell repertoires in COVID-19. About the research overall: In each case, the material was cDNA or gDNA derived from T cells, B-cell-depleted T cells, or PBMCs.

In the original workflow: From reference gene primer amplification, estimates of nucleated cell counts were derived. Libraries were prepared by immunoSEQ multiplex PCR; TCRdb keeps only in-frame clonotypes and omits some of them. V and J calls and clone size are given by that table; D and trimming were obtained from the DNA. The sample lists around 400,000 clones, roughly 86% occurring once. Seattle patient enrollment occurred during active infection, with longitudinal follow-up thereafter. The sequencing sample was made of peripheral blood. The clonotype was recovered from a woman in her twenties or thirties with COVID-19, enrolled during active disease.

The CDR3 spells CASSPPSGTGTYEQYF. The CDR3 nucleotides are TGTGCCAGCAGCCCTCCTTCCGGGACAGGGACCTACGAGCAGTACTTC. The genes are TRBV5-6 and TRBJ2-7; TRBD1 matches 9 bases. The germline gives CDR1 SGHDT, CDR2 YYEEEE. J was trimmed by 2 bases and V by 4 bases; bases with no gene match: 10. This CDR3 is built from 16 residues.